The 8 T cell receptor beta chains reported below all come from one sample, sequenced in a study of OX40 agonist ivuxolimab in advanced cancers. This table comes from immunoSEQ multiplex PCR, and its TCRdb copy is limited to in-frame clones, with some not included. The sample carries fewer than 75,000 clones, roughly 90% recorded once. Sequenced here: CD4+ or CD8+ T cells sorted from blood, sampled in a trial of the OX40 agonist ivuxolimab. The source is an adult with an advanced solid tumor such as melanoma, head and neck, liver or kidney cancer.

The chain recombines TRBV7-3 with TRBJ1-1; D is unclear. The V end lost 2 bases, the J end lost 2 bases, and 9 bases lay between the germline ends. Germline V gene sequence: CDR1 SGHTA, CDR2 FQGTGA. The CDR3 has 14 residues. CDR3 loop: CASSLEGANTEAFF. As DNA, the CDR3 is TGTGCCAGCAGCTTAGAGGGTGCTAACACTGAAGCTTTCTTT.

Here the CDR3 DNA reads TGTGCCAGTAGTATCTCGGGTGACAATGAGCAGTTCTTC. Protein: CASSISGDNEQFF. The chain links TRBV19 to TRBJ2-1; D is unclear. CDR3 length: 13 amino acids. Looked up from germline, CDR1 is LNHDA and CDR2 is SQIVND (reference sequence). V lost 3 bases to trimming and J lost 5 bases, with 8 bases between them.

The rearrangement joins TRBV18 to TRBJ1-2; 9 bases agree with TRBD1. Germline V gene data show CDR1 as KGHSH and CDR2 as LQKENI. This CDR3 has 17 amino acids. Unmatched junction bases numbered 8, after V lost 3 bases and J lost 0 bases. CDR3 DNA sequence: TGTGCCAGCTCACCGGCAGGACAGGGGTCTTCTAACTATGGCTACACCTTC. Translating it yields CASSPAGQGSSNYGYTF.

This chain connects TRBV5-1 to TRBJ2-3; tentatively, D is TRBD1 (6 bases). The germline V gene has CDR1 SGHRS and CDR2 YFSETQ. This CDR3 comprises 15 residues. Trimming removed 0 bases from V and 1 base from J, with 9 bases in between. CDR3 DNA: TGCGCCAGCAGCTTGGAACAGGGAGGCACAGATACGCAGTATTTT. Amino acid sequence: CASSLEQGGTDTQYF. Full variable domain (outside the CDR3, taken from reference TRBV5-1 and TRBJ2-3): KAGVTQTPRYLIKTRGQQVTLSCSPISGHRSVSWYQQTPGQGLQFLFEYFSETQRNKGNFPGRFSGRQFSNSRSEMNVSTLELGDSALYLCASSLEQGGTDTQYFGPGTRLTVL.

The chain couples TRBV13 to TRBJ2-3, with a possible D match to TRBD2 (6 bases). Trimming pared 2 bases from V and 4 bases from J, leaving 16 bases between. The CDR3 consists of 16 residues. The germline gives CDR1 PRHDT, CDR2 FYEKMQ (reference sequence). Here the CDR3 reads CASSLRSGSGADTQYF. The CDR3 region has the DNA TGTGCCAGCAGCTTACGATCCGGGAGTGGTGCAGATACGCAGTATTTT. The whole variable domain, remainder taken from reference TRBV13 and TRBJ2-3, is AAGVIQSPRHLIKEKRETATLKCYPIPRHDTVYWYQQGPGQDPQFLISFYEKMQSDKGSIPDRFSAQQFSDYHSELNMSSLELGDSALYFCASSLRSGSGADTQYFGPGTRLTVL.

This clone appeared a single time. The CDR3 DNA sequence: TGTGCCAGCAGTTTAAACAGGGGAGTAGGGGAAAAACTGTTTTTT. This encodes CASSLNRGVGEKLFF. The chain uses TRBV28 and TRBJ1-4, with 7 bases aligning to TRBD1. Germline V gene lookup returns CDR1 MDHEN and CDR2 SYDVKM. The CDR3 loop spans 15 amino acids. With 2 bases clipped from V and 8 bases from J, the junction kept 8 bases outside the gene matches.

This CDR3 reads CASSIRLAANTGELFF. The CDR3 DNA follows: TGTGCCAGTAGTATACGACTAGCGGCGAACACCGGGGAGCTGTTTTTT. The chain combines TRBV19 with TRBJ2-2; 9 bases align to TRBD2. Trimming cost V 2 bases and J 0 bases; bases outside gene matches: 1. CDR1 is LNHDA, CDR2 SQIVND, per germline (reference sequence). The CDR3 runs 16 residues.

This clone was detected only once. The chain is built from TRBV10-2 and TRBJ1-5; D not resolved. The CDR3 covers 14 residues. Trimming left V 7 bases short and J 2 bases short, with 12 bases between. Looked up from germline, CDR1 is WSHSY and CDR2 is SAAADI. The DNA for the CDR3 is TGCGCCAGCAACGCCCCGGGCGGCAATCAGCCCCAGCATTTT. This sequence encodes CASNAPGGNQPQHF.